Below, 27 T cell receptor beta chains from the same sample are listed, as sequenced in a study of blood T cell repertoires in COVID-19. Only in-frame clones appear in the TCRdb table, and some are missing; sequencing was by immunoSEQ multiplex PCR. This table has about 92,000 clones, 85% appearing once. The sample taken for sequencing was peripheral blood. The origin of the receptors is a man older than 75 with acute or convalescent COVID-19.

This clone was recorded a few times. J is TRBJ1-2 and V is TRBV3-1 (or the pseudogene TRBV3-2); the D gene is possibly TRBD1 (6 bases). Trimming cost V 5 bases and J 6 bases, with 22 bases left between them. Germline-derived CDR1 and CDR2 are LGHDT and YNNKEL (reference sequence). This CDR3 comprises 16 residues. CDR3 in DNA: TGTGCCAGCAGCTCGGGGGGCAGGGGAATTGGGCATGGCTACACCTTC. Protein sequence: CASSSGGRGIGHGYTF.

The V gene is TRBV6-5, the J gene TRBJ1-2; a weak D match, TRBD1 (6 bases). Germline V gene sequence: CDR1 MNHEY, CDR2 SVGAGI. This CDR3 has 14 residues. The V gene lost 2 bases and the J gene lost 2 bases, with 9 bases spanning the gap. This CDR3 reads CASSYTGQNYGYTF. The CDR3, as DNA: TGTGCCAGCAGTTACACAGGGCAAAACTATGGCTACACCTTC.

This clone was detected only once. The chain joins TRBV27 to TRBJ2-7, with TRBD2 identical over 12 bases. Germline CDR1 reads MNHEY; CDR2 reads SMNVEV (reference sequence). This CDR3 has 17 residues. V shed 5 bases, J shed 3 bases, and the junction held 11 bases outside the gene matches. The chain's CDR3 is CASSPGQRLAGVYEQYF. CDR3 coding DNA: TGTGCCAGCAGTCCGGGACAGCGACTAGCGGGAGTCTACGAGCAGTACTTC.

The chain joins TRBV24-1 to TRBJ2-1; TRBD2 agrees at 9 bases. The CDR3 runs to 15 residues. The J segment lost 12 bases and the V segment lost 10 bases, leaving 18 bases of the junction unmatched. The germline CDR1 and CDR2 sequences are KGHDR and SFDVKD. The CDR3 loop reads CATQGRGSSGSWQFF. Here the CDR3 DNA reads TGTGCCACGCAAGGCCGAGGCAGTAGCGGGAGTTGGCAGTTCTTC.

The chain employs TRBV19 and TRBJ2-3; 12 nucleotides align to TRBD2. The junction had 10 bases not matched to a gene; V was cut back by 5 bases and J by 7 bases. The CDR3 is 16 residues long. Germline V gene lookup returns CDR1 LNHDA and CDR2 SQIVND (reference sequence). CDR3 bases: TGTGCCAGTAGTCTAGCCCGGACTAGCGGGATTTATACGCAGTATTTT. Its translation: CASSLARTSGIYTQYF.

The chain employs TRBV11-3 and TRBJ2-1; no firm D call. Trimming shortened V by 5 bases and J by 3 bases, and 8 bases separated the two germline ends. This CDR3 has 13 amino acids. Per germline, CDR1 SGHNT and CDR2 YENEEA. The CDR3 DNA sequence: TGTGCCAGCAGCCGAAACAGCTACAATGAGCAGTTCTTC. It yields the protein CASSRNSYNEQFF.

This rearrangement joins TRBV24-1 to TRBJ2-1, with D possibly matching TRBD2 (5 bases). The CDR3 has 14 residues. V dropped 5 bases and J dropped 8 bases, with 15 bases sitting between them. Per the germline V gene, CDR1 is KGHDR and CDR2 is SFDVKD. The CDR3 DNA reads TGTGCCACCAGTGGGGCTAGCAAGTGGGATGAGCAGTTCTTC. Encoded protein: CATSGASKWDEQFF.

The chain is built from TRBV2 and TRBJ2-5, with D maybe TRBD1 (5 bases). The CDR3 runs 11 residues. The germline CDR1 and CDR2 sequences are SNHLY and FYNNEI. Trimming cost V 2 bases and J 7 bases, with 5 bases left between them. The CDR3: CASSERGTQYF. The CDR3 DNA is TGTGCCAGCAGTGAAAGGGGGACCCAGTACTTC.

The chain uses TRBV30 and TRBJ2-1; D perhaps matches TRBD1 (5 bases). CDR3 length: 11 residues. V was shortened by 4 bases and J by 8 bases, with 9 bases between the two germline ends. CDR1 is GTSNPN and CDR2 is SVGIG in the germline V gene (reference sequence). The CDR3 loop reads CAWKGRDEQFF. DNA for the CDR3: TGTGCCTGGAAGGGGCGCGATGAGCAGTTCTTC.

The V and J genes are TRBV6-4 and TRBJ2-5; D is ambiguous. V lost 4 bases, J lost 2 bases, and 8 bases lay in between. The germline gives CDR1 MRHNA, CDR2 SNTAGT. The CDR3 runs to 13 residues. CDR3 in DNA: TGTGCCAGCAGTGTGACTTTTCAAGAGACCCAGTACTTC. It is translated as CASSVTFQETQYF.

J is TRBJ2-7 and V is TRBV25-1; a possible D gene is TRBD2 (6 bases). Trimming pared 5 bases from V and 6 bases from J, leaving 11 bases between. The CDR3 runs 12 residues. Germline-derived CDR1 and CDR2 are MGHDK and SYGVNS. CDR3 protein: CASSTPGGEQYF. CDR3 in DNA: TGTGCCAGCAGTACACCCGGGGGCGAGCAGTACTTC.

The chain couples TRBV29-1 to TRBJ2-7; D not certain. This CDR3 is built from 12 residues. The germline V gene encodes CDR1 SQVTM and CDR2 ANQGSEA. V lost 4 bases and J 3 bases, leaving 10 bases between the germline ends. CDR3 bases: TGCAGCGTTGGGGCCCTGAGCTACGAGCAGTACTTC. Its translation: CSVGALSYEQYF.

The chain is built from TRBV19 and TRBJ2-1, with 11 bases that match TRBD2. V dropped 6 bases and J dropped 4; count of bases not matched to a gene: 11. CDR3 length: 17 residues. Germline lookup yields CDR1 LNHDA and CDR2 SQIVND (reference sequence). CDR3 sequence reads: CASRISGTSGGYNEQFF. The CDR3 DNA follows: TGTGCCAGTAGAATCTCCGGGACTAGCGGAGGTTACAATGAGCAGTTCTTC.

The rearrangement links TRBV9 to TRBJ1-5, with D possibly matching TRBD1 (5 bases). The CDR3 covers 14 residues. V was pared by 3 bases and J by 0 bases, with 7 bases between. Germline values: CDR1 SGDLS, CDR2 YYNGEE. This CDR3 reads CASSATASNQPQHF. CDR3 in DNA: TGTGCCAGCAGCGCGACAGCTAGCAATCAGCCCCAGCATTTT.

CDR3 DNA sequence: TGTGCCAGCAGTTACGCCGCGGGATTAAAGTACGAGCAGTACTTC. As protein: CASSYAAGLKYEQYF. The gene calls are TRBV6-5 and TRBJ2-7, with D possibly being TRBD2 (6 bases). Trimming shortened V by 2 bases and J by 4 bases, and 15 bases separated the two germline ends. Germline-derived CDR1 and CDR2 are MNHEY and SVGAGI. This CDR3 has 15 residues.

The V call is TRBV2, the J call TRBJ2-7; tentative D call: TRBD1 (5 bases). CDR3 length: 16 amino acids. V dropped 5 bases and J dropped 6 bases, with 23 bases sitting between them. Germline CDR1 reads SNHLY; CDR2 reads FYNNEI. The CDR3 nucleotides are TGTGCCAGCAGTACTTCAGGGATTTGGCCGTTGGGCGAGCAGTACTTC. Protein product: CASSTSGIWPLGEQYF.

The gene calls are TRBV28 and TRBJ1-2; TRBD1 agrees at 7 bases. This CDR3 has 16 amino acids. V shed 7 bases, J shed 6 bases, and the junction held 17 bases outside the gene matches. CDR1 and CDR2 from the germline V gene are MDHEN and SYDVKM. This CDR3 is CASKFRSEDRSDGYTF. CDR3 coding DNA: TGTGCCAGCAAATTCCGAAGCGAGGACAGGTCGGATGGCTACACCTTC.

This chain connects TRBV7-8 to TRBJ2-3, with TRBD2 matching over 10 bases. CDR3 size: 18 residues. The trim removed 2 bases at V and 0 bases at J, leaving 8 bases unmatched. The germline V gene has CDR1 SGHVS and CDR2 FQNEAQ. The CDR3 coding sequence is TGTGCCAGCAGCTTATGGCTAGCGGGAGTCACTAGCACAGATACGCAGTATTTT. This codes for CASSLWLAGVTSTDTQYF.

The J gene is TRBJ2-7, the V gene TRBV19; tentative D call: TRBD1 (6 bases). CDR3 length equals 15 residues. Germline V gene data show CDR1 as LNHDA and CDR2 as SQIVND (reference sequence). V was shortened by 3 bases and J by 0 bases, with 12 bases between the two germline ends. The CDR3 loop reads CASSIGQGSSYEQYF. The CDR3 nucleotides are TGTGCCAGTAGTATCGGCCAGGGGAGCTCCTACGAGCAGTACTTC.

V is TRBV4-1 and J is TRBJ2-7; tentative D call: TRBD2 (6 bases). Deletions cut 1 base from V and 0 bases from J, with 19 bases between. The germline gives CDR1 MGHRA, CDR2 YSYEKL. The CDR3 runs 18 residues. In DNA form, the CDR3 reads TGCGCCAGCAGCCAAGTAGAGGCTCTGCGGGGCCCCTCCTACGAGCAGTACTTC. Protein: CASSQVEALRGPSYEQYF.

CDR3 DNA: TGTGCCAGCAGGACCGGGACAGGGGACTATGGCTACACCTTC. This sequence encodes CASRTGTGDYGYTF. The rearrangement uses TRBV28 and TRBJ1-2, with TRBD1 matching 10 bases. There are 14 residues in the CDR3. In germline, CDR1 is MDHEN, CDR2 SYDVKM. V shed 6 bases, J shed 3 bases, and the junction held 4 bases outside the gene matches.

V gene TRBV28 combines with J gene TRBJ2-1; TRBD2 is a possible D gene (6 bases). This CDR3 spans 14 amino acids. Trimming removed 5 bases at V and 0 bases at J, with 8 bases between. In germline, CDR1 is MDHEN, CDR2 SYDVKM. The CDR3 sequence is CASSGTASYNEQFF. The CDR3 bases are TGTGCCAGCAGTGGGACTGCCTCCTACAATGAGCAGTTCTTC.

The chain is built from TRBV6-5 and TRBJ2-5; TRBD2 matches at 8 bases. The V gene's germline CDR1 is MNHEY and CDR2 SVGAGI. The CDR3 length is 15 residues. After removal of 2 bases from V and 5 bases from J, the junction contained 7 bases not matched to a gene. The DNA for the CDR3 is TGTGCCAGCAGTTACCGACGACAGCGGGGGGAGACCCAGTACTTC. Protein: CASSYRRQRGETQYF.

V gene TRBV11-3 combines with J gene TRBJ2-5; TRBD2 aligns across 10 bases. The CDR3 is 14 amino acids. Trimming took 6 bases from V and 2 from J; bases not matched to a gene: 3. Germline CDR1 SGHNT, CDR2 YENEEA. Here the CDR3 reads CASSIAGGQETQYF. CDR3 sequence (DNA): TGTGCCAGCAGTATAGCGGGAGGACAAGAGACCCAGTACTTC.

This rearrangement joins TRBV6-2 or TRBV6-3 to TRBJ2-7, with D possibly TRBD1 on 6 matching bases. The CDR3 is made up of 13 amino acids. V gave up 7 bases and J gave up 2 bases, with 12 bases separating them. The germline gives CDR1 MNHEY, CDR2 SVGEGT. The CDR3 reads CASTPDRTYEQYF. The CDR3 region has the DNA TGTGCCAGCACCCCGGACAGAACCTACGAGCAGTACTTC.

A single count supports this clone. The genes are TRBV7-8 and TRBJ2-7; TRBD2 is a possible D gene (6 bases). Looked up from germline, CDR1 is SGHVS and CDR2 is FQNEAQ. This CDR3 comprises 15 residues. The ends were cut back, 1 base at V and 5 bases at J, with 15 bases in the middle. This chain's CDR3 is CASSLGRGNLHEQYF. The CDR3 DNA is TGTGCCAGCAGCTTAGGACGGGGGAATCTGCACGAGCAGTACTTC.

The chain carries TRBV7-2 and TRBJ1-5; TRBD1 matches 8 bases. The CDR3 has 14 amino acids. Germline trimming cut 5 bases from V and 5 bases from J; bases unmatched to any gene: 5. Per the germline V gene, CDR1 is SGHTA and CDR2 is FQGNSA. The CDR3 coding sequence is TGTGCCAGCAGCGGCCGGACAGGGTATCAGCCCCAGCATTTT. Its translation: CASSGRTGYQPQHF. Full variable domain (outside the CDR3, taken from reference TRBV7-2 and TRBJ1-5): GAGVSQSPSNKVTEKGKDVELRCDPISGHTALYWYRQSLGQGLEFLIYFQGNSAPDKSGLPSDRFSAERTGGSVSTLTIQRTQQEDSAVYLCASSGRTGYQPQHFGDGTRLSIL.